These 8 T cell receptor beta chains came from one sample sequenced in a study of blood T cells in healthy people across ages. A sample-barcoded 5' primer and a J-beta primer mix were used in a second PCR of roughly 7 to 11 cycles. MiXCR, applied by TCRdb to the 5' RACE reads, yields one record per CDR3 protein. The data hold approximately 800,000 distinct CDR3 sequences, with about 34% observed a single time. The sequencing sample was made of blood. The receptors were sampled from a man younger than 30 in good health.

The chain is built from TRBV4-1 and TRBJ2-7; 9 nucleotides align to TRBD2. The germline V gene encodes CDR1 MGHRA and CDR2 YSYEKL. The CDR3 consists of 16 residues. The junction had 11 bases not matched to a gene; V was cut back by 1 base and J by 7 bases. The CDR3 is CASSQVQLAGYNEQYF. CDR3 nucleotides: TGCGCCAGCAGCCAAGTACAACTAGCGGGTTACAATGAGCAGTACTTC.

This clonotype was detected only a few times. CDR3 residues: CASSYRGGLGTDTQYF. CDR3 DNA sequence: TGTGCCAGCAGCTATAGGGGGGGCCTCGGCACAGATACGCAGTATTTT. The rearrangement uses TRBV11-1 and TRBJ2-3, with D maybe TRBD2 (7 bases). The CDR3 is 16 residues long. CDR1 is SGHAT and CDR2 is FQDESV in the germline V gene (reference sequence). The ends were cut back, 4 bases at V and 1 base at J, with 15 bases in the middle.

This chain uses TRBV7-2 with TRBJ2-7, with D unclear. Trimming pared 0 bases from V and 0 bases from J, leaving 6 bases between. The length of the CDR3 is 14 residues. Germline V gene lookup returns CDR1 SGHTA and CDR2 FQGNSA. CDR3 protein: CASSLATTSYEQYF. The CDR3 DNA follows: TGTGCCAGCAGCTTAGCTACTACCTCCTACGAGCAGTACTTC.

The rearrangement joins TRBV25-1 to TRBJ1-1; D possibly corresponds to TRBD1 (5 bases). The CDR3 consists of 12 residues. Trimming stripped 7 bases from V and 6 bases from J, with 12 bases between. In germline, CDR1 is MGHDK, CDR2 SYGVNS. CDR3 DNA: TGTGCCAGCAATGGGGGAAGGCCTGAAGCTTTCTTT. It encodes CASNGGRPEAFF.

V and J are TRBV7-2 and TRBJ2-2; D tentatively fits TRBD1 or TRBD2 (6 bases each). This CDR3 region has 15 residues. The germline V and J ends were trimmed by 5 bases and 3 bases, with 13 bases remaining between them. Germline V gene lookup returns CDR1 SGHTA and CDR2 FQGNSA. This chain's CDR3 is CASSQGTLYTGELFF. The CDR3 nucleotides read TGTGCCAGCAGCCAGGGGACTCTTTACACCGGGGAGCTGTTTTTT.

This clonotype occurred many times. The CDR3 bases are TGCGCCAGCAGCCGAGAAAGGGTTGCCACAGATACGCAGTATTTT. Translating it yields CASSRERVATDTQYF. The chain joins TRBV4-3 to TRBJ2-3; no definite D call. The V end lost 4 bases, the J end lost 2 bases, and 13 bases lay between the germline ends. The CDR3 spans 15 residues. Germline V CDR1 and CDR2: LGHNA, YSLEER.

The CDR3 here is CASSQVRGASEAFF. CDR3 DNA sequence: TGTGCCAGCAGCCAGGTCCGGGGGGCGTCGGAAGCTTTCTTT. The chain joins TRBV3-1 to TRBJ1-1; D may be TRBD1 (6 bases). V was clipped by 3 bases and J by 8 bases, with 16 bases between them. CDR1 LGHDT and CDR2 YNNKEL come from the germline V gene (reference sequence). The CDR3 length is 14 residues.

The sample holds a few counts of this clonotype. The rearrangement links TRBV25-1 to TRBJ1-1; no clear D. The CDR3 length is 12 residues. Germline V gives CDR1 MGHDK, CDR2 SYGVNS. Between the trimmed V and J ends, which lost 5 bases and 7 bases, there was a span of 11 bases. The CDR3 DNA reads TGTGCCAGCAGTAGCAGAACCAGTGAAGCTTTCTTT. This sequence encodes CASSSRTSEAFF.